This T cell receptor beta chain was sequenced for a study of cytomegalovirus exposure and HLA in healthy donors. The CDR3 runs to 13 residues. The germline V gene has CDR1 SQVTM and CDR2 ANQGSEA. The V end lost 7 bases, the J end lost 1 base, and 12 bases lay between the germline ends. This clone has only one observation. Sequencing was performed with immunoSEQ multiplex PCR; in TCRdb, only in-frame clones are kept and a portion is missing. The profile covers 30,000 to 40,000 clones, with about 93% appearing a single time and around 3.4% taken by the ten largest. The sequence derives from a young man in good health and CMV-seronegative. Sequences were obtained from PBMCs. This sequence joins TRBV29-1 and TRBJ2-3, with TRBD1 as a possible D gene (6 bases). The CDR3 nucleotides read TGCAGCGGACAGGCCCTCCGCACAGATACGCAGTATTTT. Translated: CSGQALRTDTQYF.